This entry describes one T cell receptor (beta chain). The CDR3 sequence is 13 residues long. Trimming removed 5 bases at V and 4 bases at J, with 12 bases between. MiXCR, applied by TCRdb to the 5' RACE reads, yields one record per CDR3 protein. The sample lists 25,000 to 35,000 distinct CDR3 sequences; 13% to 15% were seen once. The sample originates from a study of CD8 T cells in ankylosing spondylitis. The chain combines TRBV12-3 or TRBV12-4 with TRBJ2-7, with D tentatively TRBD2 (6 bases). The receptor was isolated from a male donor with ankylosing spondylitis or in good health (not recorded which). Input material: blood. CDR3 sequence: CASSAGLLYEQYF. CDR3 nucleotides: TGTGCCAGCAGTGCGGGACTCCTGTACGAGCAGTACTTC.